This T cell receptor (beta chain) was sequenced during a study of shared clonotypes between healthy human individuals (dated by TCRdb to the early 2020s). For the study in its entirety: A few men and a couple of women, aged 18 to 49 years, made up the cohort. Per donor, leukapheresis produced somewhere between about 0.85 and 10 billion PBMCs. For each donor, CD4 naive and CD4 memory were each given three plates, CD8 naive was given two plates, and CD8 memory was given one plate. To increase sequencing depth and limit assay-specific biases, TCR repertoire library preparation and sequencing were carried out by different laboratories using diverse techniques. To estimate repertoire size and how much clonotype sharing occurs between individuals, the study deeply sequenced the blood TCR repertoires of a handful of healthy adults. Study-wide findings and limitations: Sharing across four donors was observed for 5% to 6.5% of naive CD4, over 3% of naive CD8, 2.3% of memory CD4, and around 0.4% of memory CD8 clonotypes. Based on pairwise subsampling, the degree of clonotype sharing among donors was expected to be affected by sequencing depth. Even with the large sequencing depth, rarefaction of the sorted-subset datasets indicated that sequencing was incomplete. Clonotypes shared by all four sorted-subset donors showed higher generation probabilities than non-shared clonotypes. The genetic and exposure-history diversity represented was limited by the small number of donors. Naive subsets generally had larger estimated clonotype richness than memory subsets. Sampling was restricted to blood, and TCR repertoires in tissues likely differ from the TCR repertoires found in blood.

As to this clone: Its antigen target is currently unknown. No clone much larger than this one lies a single base away; base qualities are absent.

From the cysteine through the phenylalanine, the CDR3 covers 14 amino acids. Only the CDR3 part of the read is kept: 42 bases, read in frame from the first base. CDR1 SGHRS and CDR2 YFSETQ are derived from the germline V gene. Germline trimming: 4 bases from V, 3 bases from J; junction bases outside gene matches: 7. Donors were healthy HIV-negative adults with no recently reported acute infections or vaccinations. Every donor was a Caucasian adult residing in Nashville, Tennessee, USA. Magnetic negative selection was used to enrich CD4+ T cells, after which naive cells were positively selected on CD45RA and the negative fraction became the memory subset. Blood was collected by leukapheresis, and PBMCs were isolated by Ficoll-Histopaque density gradient centrifugation and then cryopreserved in liquid nitrogen vapor phase. Analytical flow cytometry was used to check the purity and quantity of every magnetically sorted T cell population. Genomic DNA was isolated from every sorted fraction and measured by UV absorbance on a Nanodrop 2000c.

Using the deep immunoSEQ assay, TCR CDR3 regions were amplified from genomic DNA by multiplex PCR. Extracted genomic DNA from each cell subset was distributed evenly across all wells of several immunoSEQ 96-well plates, and each plate was treated as a replicate. For sorted subsets, each replicate PCR was loaded with roughly 190 ng genomic DNA, equivalent to some 27,000 T cell genomes. Purified libraries were measured with a Qubit 3.0 fluorometer, size-checked on a Bioanalyzer 2100, and measured again with the KAPA Library Quantification kit. Every immunoSEQ 96-well plate was sequenced on a dedicated single-read 150-cycle Illumina NextSeq 550 flow cell. On the authors' methods: Because the immunoSEQ output included only junctional sequences and no quality scores, the filtering could not be the same as the filtering used for full-length reads. To assign V/J genes and CDR3, sequences were annotated using PyIR, a Python wrapper for IgBLAST v1.9, with IMGT germline references. Reads with weak V/J assignments (E-value above 1e-6), missing CDR3, stop codons, out-of-frame junctions, or ambiguous translated residues were removed. V3J clonotypes were defined by identical inferred V gene, J gene, and CDR3 amino acid sequence. The percentage overlap between two repertoires was calculated by dividing the number of shared unique clonotypes by the size of the smaller repertoire. Three approaches were used to assess repertoire richness: RTK rarefaction, the Chao1 estimator, and Recon v2.1 estimates of unobserved clonotypes. Generation probabilities were computed with OLGA for all TCRbeta clonotypes obtained by the gDNA method from several donors. TCRdb took over this immuneACCESS table, retaining in-frame rearrangements with V and J assigned. Such tables are incomplete; in checked studies, under half of the missing clones stem from an unresolved V gene, and the remainder is unexplained. The D gene and trimming were derived from the DNA, and the V and J assignments and clone size from that table. The sample has about 2.4 million clones on record, approximately 92% of them singletons. The ten largest clones capture 0.11% to 0.15% of the sample.

Sequencing was performed on naive CD4+ T cells sorted from blood. The sample's cell subset or site label, decoded: CD45RA+ positively selected. The sequence derives from a man aged 18 to 29 in good health. The chain is assembled from TRBV5-1 and TRBJ2-7; 7 bases in between match TRBD2. The DNA reads TGCGCCAGCAGCAGTGGGGGGGTACTCTACGAGCAGTACTTC. It translates to CASSSGGVLYEQYF.